Below, 30 T cell receptor beta chains from the same sample are listed, as sequenced in a study of cytomegalovirus exposure and HLA in healthy donors. TCRdb's table, derived via immunoSEQ multiplex PCR, lists solely in-frame clones and lacks some. The sample carries about 68,000 clones, around 95% recorded once. The specimen sequenced was PBMCs. The receptors come from a young man in good health and CMV-seronegative.

The V and J genes are TRBV5-6 and TRBJ1-2; a possible D gene is TRBD1 (6 bases). CDR1 and CDR2 from the germline V gene are SGHDT and YYEEEE. The V end lost 0 bases, the J end lost 3 bases, and 18 bases lay between the germline ends. The CDR3 has 17 residues. For the CDR3, the DNA is TGTGCCAGCAGCTTGGGAGGGGGTCAGGGCGGCGACTATGGCTACACCTTC. Its protein is CASSLGGGQGGDYGYTF.

The chain recombines TRBV19 with TRBJ1-2; weak D call: TRBD1 (6 bases). This CDR3 is built from 15 residues. Germline assignment: CDR1 LNHDA and CDR2 SQIVND (reference sequence). V lost 5 bases to trimming and J lost 0 bases, with 13 bases between them. The CDR3 DNA sequence: TGTGCCAGTAGTGCATTGGACAGTACTAACTATGGCTACACCTTC. It codes for CASSALDSTNYGYTF.

The chain is built from TRBV5-6 and TRBJ2-2, with 12 bases identical to TRBD2. The CDR3 spans 17 residues. In germline, CDR1 is SGHDT, CDR2 YYEEEE. The junction had 7 bases not matched to a gene; V was cut back by 2 bases and J by 5 bases. The CDR3 region has the DNA TGTGCCAGCAGCTTCTCTCTGACTAGCGGGAGTACCGGGGAGCTGTTTTTT. Protein sequence: CASSFSLTSGSTGELFF.

The genes are TRBV9 and TRBJ1-1; 7 bases are a match to TRBD1. The germline CDR1 and CDR2 sequences are SGDLS and YYNGEE. The CDR3 is 14 amino acids. J gave up 5 bases and V 0 bases, and 4 bases lay outside the gene matches. The CDR3 nucleotides read TGTGCCAGCAGCGTAGGACAGGGAATAACTGAAGCTTTCTTT. Its protein is CASSVGQGITEAFF.

The chain uses TRBV6-1 and TRBJ2-1, with D unresolved. Germline CDR1 and CDR2: MNHNS and SASEGT. V lost 6 bases and J 0 bases, leaving 6 bases between the germline ends. The CDR3 loop spans 13 amino acids. The CDR3 DNA reads as TGTGCCAGCAGCCTCAGCTCCTACAATGAGCAGTTCTTC. Translated, it gives CASSLSSYNEQFF.

The chain links TRBV27 to TRBJ2-1, with 8 positions matching TRBD2. With 3 bases clipped from V and 4 bases from J, the junction kept 11 bases outside the gene matches. This CDR3 has 17 residues. CDR1 is MNHEY, CDR2 SMNVEV, per germline (reference sequence). The CDR3 reads CASSFQAGRGAYNEQFF. The CDR3 DNA follows: TGTGCCAGCAGTTTTCAGGCTGGGCGGGGGGCGTACAATGAGCAGTTCTTC.

J is TRBJ2-7 and V is TRBV7-9; 10 bases match TRBD1. The CDR3 length is 14 residues. V lost 5 bases and J lost 7; bases outside the gene matches: 8. Germline V gene data show CDR1 as SEHNR and CDR2 as FQNEAQ (reference sequence). CDR3 DNA sequence: TGTGCCAGCAGCGATCGACAGGGGGCGCAGGAGCAGTACTTC. This gives the protein CASSDRQGAQEQYF.

V and J are TRBV6-1 and TRBJ2-2, with a tentative D call TRBD1 (5 bases). Per germline, CDR1 MNHNS and CDR2 SASEGT. V was cut by 6 bases and J by 3 bases, with 8 bases left in between. CDR3 length equals 13 residues. The CDR3 nucleotides are TGTGCCAGCAGGACCAGGGACACCGGGGAGCTGTTTTTT. The encoded protein is CASRTRDTGELFF.

The chain couples TRBV28 to TRBJ1-4; 7 bases fit TRBD1. Looked up from germline, CDR1 is MDHEN and CDR2 is SYDVKM. The CDR3 runs 15 residues. V trimming: 4 bases; J trimming: 5 bases; junction bases outside the gene matches: 7. The CDR3 loop reads CASSSGAQGNEKLFF. As DNA, the CDR3 is TGTGCCAGCAGTTCGGGGGCACAGGGGAATGAAAAACTGTTTTTT.

V gene TRBV7-9 combines with J gene TRBJ1-5, with a tentative D call TRBD1 (5 bases). V was cut by 1 base and J by 6 bases, with 7 bases left in between. This CDR3 has 13 amino acids. Germline V gives CDR1 SEHNR, CDR2 FQNEAQ (reference sequence). The CDR3 region has the DNA TGTGCCAGCAGCTTAGGGGGCAGTCAGCCCCAGCATTTT. It yields the protein CASSLGGSQPQHF.

The gene calls are TRBV7-9 and TRBJ1-4; D is unclear. This CDR3 comprises 18 residues. The germline CDR1 and CDR2 sequences are SEHNR and FQNEAQ (reference sequence). V gave up 6 bases and J gave up 0 bases, with 20 bases separating them. The CDR3 protein is CASRPSAVLTSTNEKLFF. The DNA for the CDR3 is TGTGCCAGCAGGCCCTCCGCGGTATTAACGTCAACTAATGAAAAACTGTTTTTT.

This CDR3 reads CASSLASRDYGYTF. The CDR3 DNA is TGTGCCAGCAGCTTAGCGTCGAGGGACTATGGCTACACCTTC. This chain joins TRBV7-8 and TRBJ1-2; D unresolved. CDR1 and CDR2 (germline): SGHVS, FQNEAQ. V lost 0 bases and J 3 bases, leaving 8 bases between the germline ends. The CDR3 runs 14 residues.

The chain recombines TRBV28 with TRBJ2-5; D perhaps matches TRBD1 (5 bases). With 1 base removed from V and 2 bases from J, the gap between germline ends came to 14 bases. Per the germline V gene, CDR1 is MDHEN and CDR2 is SYDVKM. The CDR3 spans 16 residues. CDR3 protein: CASSLFRGDPQETQYF. CDR3 coding DNA: TGTGCCAGCAGTTTATTTAGGGGTGACCCGCAAGAGACCCAGTACTTC. Drawing the rest from reference TRBV28 and TRBJ2-5, the complete variable domain is DVKVTQSSRYLVKRTGEKVFLECVQDMDHENMFWYRQDPGLGLRLIYFSYDVKMKEKGDIPEGYSVSREKKERFSLILESASTNQTSMYLCASSLFRGDPQETQYFGPGTRLLVL.

V gene TRBV19 combines with J gene TRBJ1-5; D unresolved. Germline V CDR1 and CDR2: LNHDA, SQIVND (reference sequence). The CDR3 is 12 residues long. Trimming took off 7 bases at V and 5 bases at J, with 9 bases between the two ends. The CDR3 nucleotides are TGTGCCAGTAACGAGGGTTATCAGCCCCAGCATTTT. This gives the protein CASNEGYQPQHF.

This chain links TRBV21-1 with TRBJ1-3; the table's D gene call, TRBD1, was not cross checked with the DNA. TRBV21-1 is a pseudogene locus. This CDR3 region has 17 residues. CDR3 nucleotide sequence: TGTGCCAGCAGCAAAGGTCCCCTGGCCCCTTCCGGAAACACCATATATTTT. Protein sequence: CASSKGPLAPSGNTIYF.

The chain combines TRBV7-6 with TRBJ2-2; D is possibly TRBD2 (7 bases). Germline V lookup: CDR1 SGHVS, CDR2 FNYEAQ. V was clipped by 6 bases and J by 5 bases, with 19 bases between them. The CDR3 has 16 amino acids. CDR3 nucleotide sequence: TGTGCCAGCAGTGAGGGGGGGAGGGCCCGGACCGGGGAGCTGTTTTTT. Translation gives CASSEGGRARTGELFF.

The chain couples TRBV19 to TRBJ2-7; D is possibly TRBD2 (5 bases). CDR1 and CDR2 (germline): LNHDA, SQIVND (reference sequence). This CDR3 is 13 amino acids long. V shed 1 base and J shed 4 bases, with 8 bases lying between them. The CDR3 DNA is TGTGCCAGTAGTATAGTGAGGGAGTACGAGCAGTACTTC. Its protein product is CASSIVREYEQYF.

The chain carries TRBV7-9 and TRBJ2-6; D may be TRBD1 (5 bases). The CDR3 has 13 residues. The V gene lost 6 bases and the J gene lost 4 bases, with 7 bases spanning the gap. The V gene's germline CDR1 is SEHNR and CDR2 FQNEAQ (reference sequence). CDR3 bases: TGTGCCAGCAGACAGGCCGGGGCCAACGTCCTGACTTTC. Its translation: CASRQAGANVLTF. The variable domain in full, with the rest retrieved from reference TRBV7-9 and TRBJ2-6, is DTGVSQNPRHKITKRGQNVTFRCDPISEHNRLYWYRQTLGQGPEFLTYFQNEAQLEKSRLLSDRFSAERPKGSFSTLEIQRTEQGDSAMYLCASRQAGANVLTFGAGSRLTVL.

The rearrangement joins TRBV2 to TRBJ1-3, with D tentatively TRBD1 (5 bases). The germline V gene has CDR1 SNHLY and CDR2 FYNNEI. The CDR3 contains 14 residues. V was clipped by 10 bases and J by 0 bases, with 13 bases between them. The CDR3 protein is CAIQQADSGNTIYF. The DNA for the CDR3 is TGTGCCATTCAACAGGCCGACTCTGGAAACACCATATATTTT.

V gene TRBV2 combines with J gene TRBJ2-5, with a weak D call TRBD1 (6 bases). Trimming took 6 bases from V and 3 from J, leaving 8 bases between them. The germline CDR1 and CDR2 sequences are SNHLY and FYNNEI. CDR3 length: 12 amino acids. The CDR3 protein is CASRGTKETQYF. The CDR3 DNA reads TGTGCCAGCAGAGGGACAAAAGAGACCCAGTACTTC.

This clone was observed a single time. This chain connects TRBV27 to TRBJ2-2; D is perhaps TRBD1 (6 bases). Germline V lookup: CDR1 MNHEY, CDR2 SMNVEV (reference sequence). The V end lost 6 bases, the J end lost 1 base, and 18 bases lay between the germline ends. CDR3 length: 17 residues. CDR3 amino acids: CASRGTSYEMNTGELFF. DNA for the CDR3: TGTGCCAGCAGAGGGACATCCTACGAAATGAACACCGGGGAGCTGTTTTTT.

The rearrangement uses TRBV4-1 and TRBJ2-1, with 9 bases aligning to TRBD2. The germline V gene encodes CDR1 MGHRA and CDR2 YSYEKL. After removal of 7 bases from V and 4 bases from J, the junction contained 8 bases not matched to a gene. This CDR3 has 15 residues. CDR3 in amino acids: CASTRAGGGYNEQFF. CDR3 bases: TGCGCCAGCACGCGTGCGGGAGGGGGGTACAATGAGCAGTTCTTC.

The rearrangement joins TRBV19 to TRBJ1-1, with a weak D call TRBD1 (5 bases). V was pared by 4 bases and J by 2 bases, with 14 bases between. The CDR3 has 15 amino acids. Germline V gene lookup returns CDR1 LNHDA and CDR2 SQIVND (reference sequence). The CDR3 sequence is CASSTGTLYNTEAFF. The CDR3 coding sequence is TGTGCCAGTAGTACCGGGACTCTATACAACACTGAAGCTTTCTTT.

This chain connects TRBV19 to TRBJ1-2; 7 bases fit TRBD1. Germline V CDR1 and CDR2: LNHDA, SQIVND (reference sequence). V was pared by 5 bases and J by 8 bases, with 8 bases of the junction left unmatched. The CDR3 consists of 13 residues. The CDR3 reads CASSVDRVVGYTF. The CDR3 DNA is TGTGCCAGTAGTGTCGACAGGGTCGTCGGCTACACCTTC. The whole variable domain, filled in from reference TRBV19 and TRBJ1-2, reads DGGITQSPKYLFRKEGQNVTLSCEQNLNHDAMYWYRQDPGQGLRLIYYSQIVNDFQKGDIAEGYSVSREKKESFPLTVTSAQKNPTAFYLCASSVDRVVGYTFGSGTRLTVV.

This chain connects TRBV7-9 to TRBJ2-5; weak D call: TRBD1 (6 bases). V lost 5 bases, J lost 1 base, and 14 bases lay in between. The germline V gene encodes CDR1 SEHNR and CDR2 FQNEAQ (reference sequence). This CDR3 contains 15 residues. CDR3 DNA: TGTGCCAGCAGCGTGGCAGGGGCTGGCCAAGAGACCCAGTACTTC. It translates to CASSVAGAGQETQYF.

Only one count was recorded for this clone. The V call is TRBV10-2, the J call TRBJ2-7; 8 bases fit TRBD2. Looked up from germline, CDR1 is WSHSY and CDR2 is SAAADI. Trimming cost V 5 bases and J 5 bases; bases outside gene matches: 11. The CDR3 loop spans 15 amino acids. CDR3 DNA sequence: TGCGCCAGCAGTCGATTAGCGGGGCCCCTAGACGAGCAGTACTTC. It specifies CASSRLAGPLDEQYF.

The chain joins TRBV5-8 to TRBJ2-3; TRBD1 agrees at 7 bases. Losses at the gene ends were 3 bases for V and 2 bases for J; bases not matched to a gene: 6. The CDR3 runs to 15 residues. Germline CDR1 reads SGHTS; CDR2 reads YDEGEE. The CDR3 loop is CASSSGTVFTDTQYF. Written as DNA, the CDR3 is TGTGCCAGCAGCTCGGGGACAGTTTTCACAGATACGCAGTATTTT.

The rearrangement uses TRBV4-1 and TRBJ2-1, with 7 bases lining up with TRBD1. The CDR3 runs 13 residues. Looked up from germline, CDR1 is MGHRA and CDR2 is YSYEKL. V dropped 1 base and J dropped 10; count of bases not matched to a gene: 4. The CDR3 nucleotides read TGCGCCAGCAGCCAAGGGTCGGACAGGGAGCAGTTCTTC. This codes for CASSQGSDREQFF.

V gene TRBV6-1 combines with J gene TRBJ2-7; tentatively, D is TRBD1 (6 bases). The CDR3 sequence is 14 residues long. V was shortened by 0 bases and J by 4 bases, with 10 bases between the two germline ends. The germline gives CDR1 MNHNS, CDR2 SASEGT. The CDR3 spells CASSEAEQGYEQYF. CDR3 sequence (DNA): TGTGCCAGCAGTGAAGCCGAACAGGGTTACGAGCAGTACTTC.

This chain joins TRBV27 and TRBJ2-1; a possible D gene is TRBD1 (6 bases). Trimming cost V 5 bases and J 7 bases, with 6 bases left between them. Germline V gives CDR1 MNHEY, CDR2 SMNVEV (reference sequence). The CDR3 is made up of 11 amino acids. The CDR3 bases are TGTGCCAGCAGTAGGGGGAATGAGCAGTTCTTC. This sequence encodes CASSRGNEQFF.